The present T cell receptor (beta chain) was sequenced within a study of low-dose radiotherapy and immunotherapy resistance in tumors. The overall study: Cohort 1 patients were irradiated with 0.5 Gy fractions every 2 weeks to 6.5 Gy total. It was every two weeks, one day before radiation and immunotherapy, that intravenous cyclophosphamide 200 mg/m2 was given. Intravenous nivolumab 240 mg every two weeks plus ipilimumab 1 mg/kg every six weeks was given to patients.

Regarding time point: after trial treatment. Treatment denoted: LDRT plus nivolumab, ipilimumab, low-dose cyclophosphamide and aspirin (RACIN trial). This clonotype was recorded only once. cDNA synthesis used a TRAV/TRBV-specific primer set for both chains. For amplifying TCRs, the PCR ran for around 20 cycles with Phusion, which was used together with a constant-region primer and the adapter on the V primers. Amplification of isolated mRNA was accomplished via in vitro transcription. TCRdb re-analysed the reads in MiXCR, keeping a single row per CDR3 protein. The sample holds about 30,000 distinct CDR3 sequences, about half seen once. The CDR3 runs 12 residues. V gave up 6 bases and J gave up 4 bases; unmatched junction bases: 5. CDR1 DFQATT and CDR2 SNEGSKA come from the germline V gene (reference sequence).

Sample: PBMCs, taken after low-dose radiotherapy plus immunotherapy. This rearrangement joins TRBV20-1 to TRBJ2-7; 8 positions agree with TRBD1. The clonotype comes from a male donor with gallbladder cancer. The CDR3 nucleotides are TGCAGTGCCGCGCGGACAGGGTACGAGCAGTACTTC. Encoded protein: CSAARTGYEQYF.